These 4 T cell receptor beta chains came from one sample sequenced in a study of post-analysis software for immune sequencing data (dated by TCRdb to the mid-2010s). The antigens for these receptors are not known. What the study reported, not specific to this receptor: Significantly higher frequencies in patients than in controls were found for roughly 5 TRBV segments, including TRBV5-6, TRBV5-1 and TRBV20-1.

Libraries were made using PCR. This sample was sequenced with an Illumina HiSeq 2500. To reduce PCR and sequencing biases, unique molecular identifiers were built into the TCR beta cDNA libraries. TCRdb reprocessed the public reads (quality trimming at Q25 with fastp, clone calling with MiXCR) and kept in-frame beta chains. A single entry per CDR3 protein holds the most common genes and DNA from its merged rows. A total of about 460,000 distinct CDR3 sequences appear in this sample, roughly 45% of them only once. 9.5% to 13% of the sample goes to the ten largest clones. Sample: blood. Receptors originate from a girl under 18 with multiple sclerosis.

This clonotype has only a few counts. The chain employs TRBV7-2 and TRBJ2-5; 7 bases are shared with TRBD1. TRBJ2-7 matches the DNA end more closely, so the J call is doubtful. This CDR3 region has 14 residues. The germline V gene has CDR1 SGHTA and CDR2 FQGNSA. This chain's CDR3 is CASSYWTGPYEQYF. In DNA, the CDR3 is TGTGCCAGCAGCTATTGGACAGGTCCCTACGAGCAGTACTTC.

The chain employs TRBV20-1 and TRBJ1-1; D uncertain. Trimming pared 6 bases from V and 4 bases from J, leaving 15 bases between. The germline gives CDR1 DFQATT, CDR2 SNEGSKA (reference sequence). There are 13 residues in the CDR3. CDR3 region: CSAPMGWSTEAFF. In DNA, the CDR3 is TGCAGTGCCCCGATGGGTTGGAGCACTGAAGCTTTCTTT.

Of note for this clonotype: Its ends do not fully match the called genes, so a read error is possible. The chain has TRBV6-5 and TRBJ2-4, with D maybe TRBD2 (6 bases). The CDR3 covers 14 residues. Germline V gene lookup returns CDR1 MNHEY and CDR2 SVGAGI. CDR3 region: CASSSGVPKNVQYF. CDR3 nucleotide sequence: TGTGCCAGCAGTTCGGGAGTTCCCAAAAACGTTCAGTACTTC.

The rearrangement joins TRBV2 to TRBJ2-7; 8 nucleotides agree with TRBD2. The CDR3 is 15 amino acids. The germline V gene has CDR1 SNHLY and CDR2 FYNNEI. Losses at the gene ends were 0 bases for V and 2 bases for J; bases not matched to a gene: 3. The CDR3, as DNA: TGTGCCAGCAGTGAAGCGCCAGCGGGAGCCTACGAGCAGTACTTC. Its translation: CASSEAPAGAYEQYF. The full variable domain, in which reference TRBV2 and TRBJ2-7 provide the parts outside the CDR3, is EPEVTQTPSHQVTQMGQEVILRCVPISNHLYFYWYRQILGQKVEFLVSFYNNEISEKSEIFDDQFSVERPDGSNFTLKIRSTKLEDSAMYFCASSEAPAGAYEQYFGPGTRLTVT.